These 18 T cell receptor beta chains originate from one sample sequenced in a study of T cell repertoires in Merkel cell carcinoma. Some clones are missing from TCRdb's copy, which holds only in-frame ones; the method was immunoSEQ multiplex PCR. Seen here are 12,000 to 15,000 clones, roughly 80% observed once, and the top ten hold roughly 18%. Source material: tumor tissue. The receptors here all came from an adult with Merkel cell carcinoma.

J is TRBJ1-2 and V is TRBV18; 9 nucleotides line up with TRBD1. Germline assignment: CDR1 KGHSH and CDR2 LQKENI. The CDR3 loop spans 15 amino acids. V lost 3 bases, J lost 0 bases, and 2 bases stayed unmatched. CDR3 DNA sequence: TGTGCCAGCTCACCGGGACAGGGCCCTAACTATGGCTACACCTTC. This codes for CASSPGQGPNYGYTF. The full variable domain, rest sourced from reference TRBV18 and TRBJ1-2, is NAGVMQNPRHLVRRRGQEARLRCSPMKGHSHVYWYRQLPEEGLKFMVYLQKENIIDESGMPKERFSAEFPKEGPSILRIQQVVRGDSAAYFCASSPGQGPNYGYTFGSGTRLTVV.

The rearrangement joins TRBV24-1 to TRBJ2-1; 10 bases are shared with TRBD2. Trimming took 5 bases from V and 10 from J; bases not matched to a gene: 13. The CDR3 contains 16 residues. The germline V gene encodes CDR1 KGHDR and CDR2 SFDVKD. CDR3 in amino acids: CATSGKLAGDLWEQFF. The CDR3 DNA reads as TGTGCCACCAGTGGGAAGCTAGCGGGAGACTTGTGGGAGCAGTTCTTC.

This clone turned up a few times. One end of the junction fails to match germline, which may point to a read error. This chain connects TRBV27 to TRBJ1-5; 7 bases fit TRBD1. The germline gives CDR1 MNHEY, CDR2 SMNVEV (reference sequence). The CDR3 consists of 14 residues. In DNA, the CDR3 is TGTGCCAGCAGTCCGTGGACAGGCAAGCAGCCCCAGCATTTT. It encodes CASSPWTGKQPQHF.

CDR3 sequence: CASSYTASMNTEAFF. In nucleotides, the CDR3 is TGTGCCAGCAGTTACACGGCAAGCATGAACACTGAAGCTTTCTTT. The V and J genes are TRBV6-2 or TRBV6-3 and TRBJ1-1; D unclear. Trimming removed 2 bases from V and 0 bases from J, with 10 bases in between. Per germline, CDR1 MNHEY and CDR2 SVGEGT. The CDR3 is 15 residues long.

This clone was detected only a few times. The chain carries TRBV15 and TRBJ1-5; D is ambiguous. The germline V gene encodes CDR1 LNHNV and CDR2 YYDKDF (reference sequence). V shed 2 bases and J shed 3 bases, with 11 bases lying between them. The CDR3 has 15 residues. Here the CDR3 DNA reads TGTGCCACCAGCAGATCCCGTCTCGACAATCAGCCCCAGCATTTT. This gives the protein CATSRSRLDNQPQHF.

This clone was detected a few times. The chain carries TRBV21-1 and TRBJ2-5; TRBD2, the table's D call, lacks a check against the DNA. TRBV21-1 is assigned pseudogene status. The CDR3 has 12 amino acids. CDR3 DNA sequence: TGTGCCAGCAGCCCCCCGGGAGAGACCCAGTACTTC. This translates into CASSPPGETQYF.

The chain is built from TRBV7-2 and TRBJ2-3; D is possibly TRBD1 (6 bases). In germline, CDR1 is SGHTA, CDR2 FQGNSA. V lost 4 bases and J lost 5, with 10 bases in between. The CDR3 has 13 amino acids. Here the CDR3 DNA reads TGTGCCAGCAGCTCCAGGGGAAGAGATACGCAGTATTTT. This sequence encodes CASSSRGRDTQYF.

The CDR3 here is CAISEIMRGQGGAFF. The CDR3 DNA is TGTGCCATCAGTGAGATAATGCGGGGACAGGGAGGAGCTTTCTTT. The chain is built from TRBV10-3 and TRBJ1-1; 9 bases agree with TRBD1. Germline V CDR1 and CDR2: ENHRY, SYGVKD. The CDR3 contains 15 residues. V dropped 2 bases and J dropped 10; count of bases not matched to a gene: 11.

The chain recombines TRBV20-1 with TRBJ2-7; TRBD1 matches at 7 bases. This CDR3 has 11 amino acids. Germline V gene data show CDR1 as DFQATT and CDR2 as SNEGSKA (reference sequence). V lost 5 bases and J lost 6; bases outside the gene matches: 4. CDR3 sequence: CSAGRGREQYF. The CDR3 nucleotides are TGCAGTGCTGGTAGGGGGCGCGAGCAGTACTTC.

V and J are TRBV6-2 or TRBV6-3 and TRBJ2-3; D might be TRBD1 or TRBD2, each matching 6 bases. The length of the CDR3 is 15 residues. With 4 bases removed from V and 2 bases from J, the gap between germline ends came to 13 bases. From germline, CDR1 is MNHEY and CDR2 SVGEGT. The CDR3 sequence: CASSWKRGATDTQYF. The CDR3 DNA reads TGTGCCAGCAGTTGGAAGAGGGGGGCCACAGATACGCAGTATTTT.

Here the CDR3 reads CASSEGGQNTEAFF. For the CDR3, the DNA is TGCGCCAGCAGCGAGGGAGGGCAGAACACTGAAGCTTTCTTT. V is TRBV5-1 and J is TRBJ1-1; D is unresolved. The CDR3 is 14 amino acids. V was pared by 4 bases and J by 1 base, with 11 bases between. Germline CDR1 reads SGHRS; CDR2 reads YFSETQ.

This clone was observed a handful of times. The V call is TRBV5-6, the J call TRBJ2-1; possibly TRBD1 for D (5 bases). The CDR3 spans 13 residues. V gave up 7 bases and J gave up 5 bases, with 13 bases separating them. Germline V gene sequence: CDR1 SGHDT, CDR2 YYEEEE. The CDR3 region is CASHGALDNEQFF. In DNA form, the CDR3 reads TGTGCCAGCCATGGGGCGCTGGACAATGAGCAGTTCTTC.

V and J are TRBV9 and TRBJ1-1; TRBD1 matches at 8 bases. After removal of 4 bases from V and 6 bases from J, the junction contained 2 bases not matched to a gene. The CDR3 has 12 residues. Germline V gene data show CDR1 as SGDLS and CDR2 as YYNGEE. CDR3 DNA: TGTGCCAGCAGCACAGGGGGGGCTGAAGCTTTCTTT. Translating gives CASSTGGAEAFF. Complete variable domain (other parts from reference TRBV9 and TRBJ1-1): DSGVTQTPKHLITATGQRVTLRCSPRSGDLSVYWYQQSLDQGLQFLIQYYNGEERAKGNILERFSAQQFPDLHSELNLSSLELGDSALYFCASSTGGAEAFFGQGTRLTVV.

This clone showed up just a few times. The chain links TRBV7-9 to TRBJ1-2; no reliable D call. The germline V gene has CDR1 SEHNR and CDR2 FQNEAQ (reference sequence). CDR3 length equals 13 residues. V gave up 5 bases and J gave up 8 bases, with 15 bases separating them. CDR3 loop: CASSPVTSYGYTF. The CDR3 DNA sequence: TGTGCCAGCAGCCCAGTAACCTCCTACGGCTACACCTTC. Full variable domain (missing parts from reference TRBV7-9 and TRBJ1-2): DTGVSQNPRHKITKRGQNVTFRCDPISEHNRLYWYRQTLGQGPEFLTYFQNEAQLEKSRLLSDRFSAERPKGSFSTLEIQRTEQGDSAMYLCASSPVTSYGYTFGSGTRLTVV.

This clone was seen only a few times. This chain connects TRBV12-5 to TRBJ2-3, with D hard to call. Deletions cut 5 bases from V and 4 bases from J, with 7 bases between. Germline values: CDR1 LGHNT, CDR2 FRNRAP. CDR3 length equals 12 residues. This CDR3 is CASGPRPDTQYF. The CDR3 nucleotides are TGTGCTAGTGGTCCTCGACCAGATACGCAGTATTTT.

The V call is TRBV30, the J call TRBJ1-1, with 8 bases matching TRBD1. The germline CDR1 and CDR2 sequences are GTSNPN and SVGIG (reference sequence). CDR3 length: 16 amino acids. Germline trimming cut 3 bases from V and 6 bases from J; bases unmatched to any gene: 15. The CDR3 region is CAWSLLRRTGFPEAFF. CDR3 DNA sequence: TGTGCCTGGAGCCTCCTAAGGAGGACAGGGTTTCCTGAAGCTTTCTTT.

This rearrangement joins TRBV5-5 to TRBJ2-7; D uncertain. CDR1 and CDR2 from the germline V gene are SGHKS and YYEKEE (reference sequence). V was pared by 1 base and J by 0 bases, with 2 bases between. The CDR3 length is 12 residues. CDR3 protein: CASSLYSYEQYF. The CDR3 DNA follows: TGTGCCAGCAGCTTGTACTCCTACGAGCAGTACTTC.

The CDR3 sequence is CASRILGKTEAFF. The DNA for the CDR3 is TGTGCCAGTAGGATACTAGGGAAAACTGAAGCTTTCTTT. The chain joins TRBV19 to TRBJ1-1; no reliable D call. Trimming pared 6 bases from V and 5 bases from J, leaving 13 bases between. The CDR3 covers 13 residues. The germline gives CDR1 LNHDA, CDR2 SQIVND (reference sequence).